The 6 T cell receptor beta chains below were found in one sample sequenced in a study of T cell repertoires in cytomegalovirus infection. One entry per CDR3 protein, called by TCRdb with MiXCR from the reads. The sample includes approximately 500,000 distinct CDR3 sequences, about 25% seen only once; the top ten take about 13%. Sequencing input: PBMCs. These receptors originate from a human donor in good health (CMV status not recorded). Some clones in this sample may be carry-over from other donors' samples.

A few counts support this clonotype. The genes are TRBV24-1 and TRBJ2-1; 9 bases align to TRBD2. The germline V gene has CDR1 KGHDR and CDR2 SFDVKD. V gave up 9 bases and J gave up 8 bases; unmatched junction bases: 10. CDR3 length: 14 amino acids. The chain's CDR3 is CATGTSRSWDEQFF. CDR3 in DNA: TGTGCCACCGGGACTAGCAGGTCTTGGGATGAGCAGTTCTTC.

The sample holds many counts of this clonotype. The chain has TRBV7-2 and TRBJ2-3, with TRBD2 matching 7 bases. This CDR3 has 17 amino acids. In germline, CDR1 is SGHTA, CDR2 FQGNSA. Trimming removed 1 base from V and 2 bases from J; junction bases left unmatched: 9. CDR3 amino acids: CASSLVGGPGNTDTQYF. The DNA for the CDR3 is TGTGCCAGCAGCTTAGTGGGAGGGCCCGGCAACACAGATACGCAGTATTTT.

This clonotype was recorded a few times. The chain is built from TRBV6-2 or TRBV6-3 and TRBJ2-1; maybe TRBD2 (6 bases). V was shortened by 3 bases and J by 4 bases, with 13 bases between the two germline ends. The CDR3 consists of 15 residues. The germline gives CDR1 MNHEY, CDR2 SVGEGT. CDR3: CASSYVAVEYNEQFF. Here the CDR3 DNA reads TGTGCCAGCAGTTATGTAGCGGTCGAATACAATGAGCAGTTCTTC.

This chain connects TRBV14 to TRBJ1-2; maybe TRBD1 (5 bases). CDR1 and CDR2 from the germline V gene are SGHDN and FVKESK. This CDR3 is built from 13 residues. Trimming removed 1 base at V and 8 bases at J, with 11 bases between. CDR3: CASSQVTTAGYTF. DNA of the CDR3: TGTGCCAGCAGCCAAGTAACGACAGCCGGCTACACCTTC.

This clonotype occurred many times. V and J are TRBV7-6 and TRBJ2-7, with D perhaps matching TRBD1 or TRBD2 (5 bases each). Trimming pared 5 bases from V and 0 bases from J, leaving 17 bases between. The CDR3 runs to 16 residues. Germline CDR1 and CDR2: SGHVS and FNYEAQ. The CDR3 DNA is TGTGCCAGCAGCCCAGCATTGGGACGGAGCTCCTACGAGCAGTACTTC. Its protein product is CASSPALGRSSYEQYF.

This sequence joins TRBV12-3 or TRBV12-4 and TRBJ2-1, with 7 positions matching TRBD2. V shed 6 bases and J 6 bases; nucleotides not matched to a gene: 14. This CDR3 has 16 residues. The CDR3 DNA sequence: TGTGCCAGCAGCCCCCCGCGGGGGTTCGCGGGCAATGAGCAGTTCTTC. Amino acids: CASSPPRGFAGNEQFF.